Listed here are 30 T cell receptor beta chains from one sample, sequenced in a study of blood T cells in healthy people across ages. Primers used in a second PCR of roughly 7 to 11 cycles were a sample-barcoded 5' primer and a J-beta primer mix. TCRdb used MiXCR to reprocess the 5' RACE reads, holding one entry per CDR3 protein. The data hold about 650,000 distinct CDR3 sequences, with approximately 31% observed a single time. Sequences were obtained from blood. Receptors originate from an elderly woman in good health.

Many counts were recorded for this clonotype. The J gene is TRBJ1-1, the V gene TRBV5-6; D is possibly TRBD1 (5 bases). CDR1 is SGHDT and CDR2 is YYEEEE in the germline V gene. The CDR3 has 15 amino acids. V lost 4 bases to trimming and J lost 4 bases, with 17 bases between them. As DNA, the CDR3 is TGTGCCAGCAGCGTGAGGGTCGGGGGAGGCACTGAAGCTTTCTTT. Translation: CASSVRVGGGTEAFF.

There are a few counts of this clonotype. CDR3 protein: CASSLEQGWYGYTF. The DNA of the CDR3 is TGCGCCAGCAGCTTGGAACAGGGGTGGTATGGCTACACCTTC. The genes are TRBV5-1 and TRBJ1-2; the match to TRBD1 covers 7 bases. The trim removed 0 bases at V and 5 bases at J, leaving 4 bases unmatched. Germline V gene sequence: CDR1 SGHRS, CDR2 YFSETQ. This CDR3 has 14 residues.

The rearrangement uses TRBV7-2 and TRBJ2-3, with 10 bases identical to TRBD1. Trimming at V came to 5 bases and at J to 0 bases, leaving 5 bases not matched to a gene. The germline V gene encodes CDR1 SGHTA and CDR2 FQGNSA. This CDR3 spans 16 amino acids. The CDR3 bases are TGTGCCAGCAGCCGGAGACAGGGGGCTAGCACAGATACGCAGTATTTT. Amino acids: CASSRRQGASTDTQYF.

J is TRBJ2-5 and V is TRBV3-1, with 8 bases lining up with TRBD1. This CDR3 has 14 residues. After removal of 2 bases from V and 6 bases from J, the junction contained 5 bases not matched to a gene. CDR1 and CDR2 from the germline V gene are LGHDT and YNNKEL (reference sequence). The CDR3 bases are TGTGCCAGCAGCCAAAAGGCAGGGGGCAAGACCCAGTACTTC. It specifies CASSQKAGGKTQYF.

Remarks on this clonotype: Given a much more abundant clone one base away, this may be a read error. CDR3 region: CASGLTRGRNAEAFF. In DNA form, the CDR3 reads TGTGCCAGCGGTTTAACCAGGGGTCGGAATGCTGAAGCTTTCTTT. The chain employs TRBV28 and TRBJ1-1; weak D call: TRBD1 (6 bases). The V gene's germline CDR1 is MDHEN and CDR2 SYDVKM. CDR3 length equals 15 residues.

The chain is built from TRBV6-2 or TRBV6-3 and TRBJ1-2; D remains unclear. V lost 8 bases and J 4 bases, leaving 14 bases between the germline ends. Germline CDR1 and CDR2: MNHEY and SVGEGT. There are 13 residues in the CDR3. The CDR3 region is CASRDTTVYGYTF. In DNA form, the CDR3 reads TGTGCCAGCCGGGATACCACTGTCTATGGCTACACCTTC.

This clonotype was picked up many times. CDR3 amino acids: CASSATDAAYEQYF. The CDR3 DNA reads as TGCGCCAGCAGCGCCACGGACGCAGCCTACGAGCAGTACTTC. This rearrangement joins TRBV5-1 to TRBJ2-7; D not certain. V gave up 4 bases and J gave up 2 bases, with 13 bases separating them. Per germline, CDR1 SGHRS and CDR2 YFSETQ. CDR3 length: 14 amino acids.

This clonotype was seen repeatedly, ten times or more. The chain joins TRBV12-3 or TRBV12-4 to TRBJ1-5; TRBD1 agrees at 10 bases. The junction had 0 bases not matched to a gene; V was cut back by 4 bases and J by 0 bases. The CDR3 has 15 amino acids. CDR3 sequence (DNA): TGTGCCAGCAGTTGGACAGGGGGTAGCAATCAGCCCCAGCATTTT. It specifies CASSWTGGSNQPQHF.

This clonotype was counted ten times or more. The chain combines TRBV15 with TRBJ1-4; D gene uncertain. The CDR3 consists of 16 residues. From germline, CDR1 is LNHNV and CDR2 YYDKDF (reference sequence). The V end lost 0 bases, the J end lost 7 bases, and 15 bases lay between the germline ends. The CDR3 reads CATSRDRAAVGEKLFF. Written as DNA, the CDR3 is TGTGCCACCAGCAGAGATCGGGCAGCCGTAGGTGAAAAACTGTTTTTT.

This clonotype was detected many times. The J gene is TRBJ2-7, the V gene TRBV3-1; perhaps TRBD1 as D (5 bases). Germline assignment: CDR1 LGHDT and CDR2 YNNKEL (reference sequence). Trimming took 6 bases from V and 3 from J, leaving 12 bases between them. This CDR3 spans 13 amino acids. CDR3 DNA sequence: TGTGCCAGCAGATCTTCAACAGGCTACGAGCAGTACTTC. Its translation is CASRSSTGYEQYF.

This rearrangement joins TRBV20-1 to TRBJ2-7; D gene unclear. Germline loops: CDR1 DFQATT, CDR2 SNEGSKA (reference sequence). CDR3 length equals 15 residues. The V and J ends lost 3 bases and 2 bases respectively, with 17 bases between them. The CDR3 DNA sequence: TGCAGTGCTAGTGACCCGGCGACGGCAACCTACGAGCAGTACTTC. Its translation is CSASDPATATYEQYF.

This chain connects TRBV9 to TRBJ2-1, with D maybe TRBD2 (5 bases). Trimming cost V 4 bases and J 0 bases, with 14 bases left between them. CDR1 is SGDLS and CDR2 is YYNGEE in the germline V gene. The CDR3 runs 16 residues. The CDR3 protein is CASSPGAESSYNEQFF. The CDR3 DNA follows: TGTGCCAGCAGCCCTGGAGCGGAGAGCTCCTACAATGAGCAGTTCTTC.

In this sample, this clonotype turned up many times. The gene calls are TRBV5-1 and TRBJ2-2, with 8 bases that match TRBD2. The trim removed 0 bases at V and 2 bases at J, leaving 6 bases unmatched. This CDR3 is built from 17 residues. CDR1 and CDR2 (germline): SGHRS, YFSETQ. The CDR3 loop is CASSLGLALLNTGELFF. CDR3 coding DNA: TGCGCCAGCAGCTTGGGACTAGCGCTGTTAAACACCGGGGAGCTGTTTTTT.

There are a few counts of this clonotype. The chain's CDR3 is CAWSGGVEAFF. Written as DNA, the CDR3 is TGTGCCTGGAGTGGGGGGGTTGAAGCTTTCTTT. This chain uses TRBV30 with TRBJ1-1; possibly TRBD1 for D (5 bases). The CDR3 contains 11 residues. The germline CDR1 and CDR2 sequences are GTSNPN and SVGIG (reference sequence). V was clipped by 1 base and J by 7 bases, with 7 bases between them.

To note about this clonotype: The junction shows a germline mismatch at one end, possibly a read error. The genes are TRBV7-7 and TRBJ2-7, with TRBD1 identical over 7 bases. The CDR3 extends over 18 amino acids. From germline, CDR1 is SSHAT and CDR2 FNYEAQ (reference sequence). The CDR3 loop reads CASSFYPDRVPSTNEQYF. CDR3 DNA: TGTGCTAGCAGCTTCTATCCCGACAGGGTTCCCTCAACGAACGAGCAGTACTTC.

J is TRBJ2-4 and V is TRBV20-1; 10 nucleotides align to TRBD2. Looked up from germline, CDR1 is DFQATT and CDR2 is SNEGSKA (reference sequence). The J segment lost 13 bases and the V segment lost 5 bases, leaving 14 bases of the junction unmatched. The CDR3 runs to 14 residues. The CDR3 DNA follows: TGCAGTGCTGAGAAGAGCGGGGGGGCCTCAGAGCAGTACTTC. Protein: CSAEKSGGASEQYF.

The table lists this clonotype with many counts. The genes are TRBV10-3 and TRBJ1-5; the match to TRBD1 covers 9 bases. The ends lost 10 bases at V and 3 bases at J; junction bases unmatched: 7. CDR1 and CDR2 from the germline V gene are ENHRY and SYGVKD. This CDR3 is built from 14 residues. The DNA for the CDR3 is TGTGCCACCAGGAGGGACAGGGACAATCAGCCCCAGCATTTT. Translating it yields CATRRDRDNQPQHF.

This clonotype was observed at least ten times. The chain is built from TRBV29-1 and TRBJ2-1; D might be TRBD2 (5 bases). Trimming removed 6 bases from V and 4 bases from J, with 10 bases in between. This CDR3 has 12 residues. Germline lookup yields CDR1 SQVTM and CDR2 ANQGSEA. CDR3 nucleotide sequence: TGCAGCGTGCGGGTCCGATACAATGAGCAGTTCTTC. This codes for CSVRVRYNEQFF.

This clonotype occurred many times. The chain carries TRBV7-9 and TRBJ2-1; D gene uncertain. This CDR3 is built from 10 residues. The germline CDR1 and CDR2 sequences are SEHNR and FQNEAQ (reference sequence). V was trimmed by 1 base and J by 13 bases, leaving 5 bases between them. The CDR3: CASSLDGQFF. For the CDR3, the DNA is TGTGCCAGCAGCTTAGATGGCCAGTTCTTC. Full variable domain (outside the CDR3, taken from reference TRBV7-9 and TRBJ2-1): DTGVSQNPRHKITKRGQNVTFRCDPISEHNRLYWYRQTLGQGPEFLTYFQNEAQLEKSRLLSDRFSAERPKGSFSTLEIQRTEQGDSAMYLCASSLDGQFFGPGTRLTVL.

V usage is TRBV28 and J usage is TRBJ2-5; D tentatively fits TRBD1 or TRBD2 (5 bases each). V was trimmed by 7 bases and J by 6 bases, leaving 21 bases between them. Germline values: CDR1 MDHEN, CDR2 SYDVKM. The CDR3 totals 15 residues. This CDR3 is CASISGTDLSQTQYF. DNA for the CDR3: TGTGCCAGCATCTCCGGGACGGATCTGAGCCAGACCCAGTACTTC.

The chain links TRBV2 to TRBJ1-4; 8 bases fit TRBD1. The CDR3 is 14 residues long. The germline CDR1 and CDR2 sequences are SNHLY and FYNNEI. J gave up 6 bases and V 6 bases, and 6 bases lay outside the gene matches. CDR3 bases: TGTGCCAGCAGCGGACAGGGACGTTATGAAAAACTGTTTTTT. Its translation: CASSGQGRYEKLFF.

The chain's CDR3 is CASRRGGDPYEQYF. CDR3 DNA: TGTGCCAGCAGGAGAGGAGGGGACCCCTACGAGCAGTACTTC. J is TRBJ2-7 and V is TRBV12-3 or TRBV12-4; the D gene is possibly TRBD2 (6 bases). The ends were cut back, 6 bases at V and 2 bases at J, with 14 bases in the middle. The CDR3 contains 14 residues.

This clonotype was detected ten times or more. V and J are TRBV12-3 or TRBV12-4 and TRBJ2-5; D not resolved. The CDR3 sequence is 12 residues long. V was cut by 8 bases and J by 4 bases, with 11 bases left in between. CDR3 amino acids: CASSPLGETQYF. The CDR3 region has the DNA TGTGCCAGCTCACCCCTAGGAGAGACCCAGTACTTC.

Turning to this clonotype: Possible read error: a much larger clone is one base away. The chain links TRBV30 to TRBJ1-2; 9 bases fit TRBD1. The CDR3 is 13 residues long. Germline-derived CDR1 and CDR2 are GTSNPN and SVGIG (reference sequence). The CDR3 reads CTWLQGAHYGYTF. The CDR3 nucleotides read TGTACCTGGTTACAGGGGGCTCACTATGGCTACACCTTC.

For this clonotype: One base away lies a much larger clone, so this may be a sequencing read error. J is TRBJ1-1 and V is TRBV5-1; possibly TRBD1 for D (5 bases). Trimming pared 2 bases from V and 7 bases from J, leaving 15 bases between. This CDR3 contains 14 residues. Germline V gene sequence: CDR1 SGHRS, CDR2 YFSETQ. CDR3 sequence reads: CASSLAREAIEAFF. CDR3 bases: TGCGCCAGCAGCTTAGCCAGGGAGGCCATTGAAGCTTTCTTT.

This chain uses TRBV14 with TRBJ1-1; 8 positions agree with TRBD1. CDR1 and CDR2 from the germline V gene are SGHDN and FVKESK. The CDR3 has 15 residues. V lost 4 bases to trimming and J lost 6 bases; unmatched junction nucleotides: 10. The CDR3 loop reads CASSLKQGGTSEAFF. CDR3 nucleotides: TGTGCCAGCAGCCTCAAACAGGGGGGGACCTCTGAAGCTTTCTTT.

This clonotype was seen ten or more times. The chain carries TRBV7-8 and TRBJ2-2, with TRBD2 matching 12 bases. Trimming took 5 bases from V and 3 from J; bases not matched to a gene: 1. Germline lookup yields CDR1 SGHVS and CDR2 FQNEAQ. The CDR3 length is 15 residues. CDR3 nucleotides: TGTGCCAGCAGCCGACTAGCGGGGGACACCGGGGAGCTGTTTTTT. It yields the protein CASSRLAGDTGELFF.

This clonotype was counted many times. This rearrangement joins TRBV7-9 to TRBJ1-1; TRBD1 might be the D (6 bases). This CDR3 comprises 16 residues. CDR1 and CDR2 from the germline V gene are SEHNR and FQNEAQ (reference sequence). Deletions cut 6 bases from V and 0 bases from J, with 17 bases between. The DNA for the CDR3 is TGTGCCAGCAGTCCCAGACTAGGGACATTGAACACTGAAGCTTTCTTT. It yields the protein CASSPRLGTLNTEAFF.

This clonotype was seen ten or more times. The chain employs TRBV27 and TRBJ2-4, with D possibly called TRBD1 or TRBD2 (6 bases each). Trimming removed 1 base at V and 0 bases at J, with 10 bases between. The CDR3 totals 16 residues. CDR1 and CDR2 (germline): MNHEY, SMNVEV (reference sequence). The DNA for the CDR3 is TGTGCCAGCAGTTTATGGGGGGACATAGCCAAAAACATTCAGTACTTC. Translation: CASSLWGDIAKNIQYF.

The chain carries TRBV4-2 and TRBJ1-1; possibly TRBD1 for D (5 bases). Germline CDR1 LGHNA, CDR2 YNFKEQ. Trimming shortened V by 0 bases and J by 3 bases, and 11 bases separated the two germline ends. The CDR3 loop spans 15 amino acids. The CDR3, as DNA: TGTGCCAGCAGCCAAGAGGTAGGGGCGGACACTGAAGCTTTCTTT. Its translation: CASSQEVGADTEAFF.